What follows are 18 T cell receptor beta chains derived from one specimen sequenced in a study of read filtering for tumor transcriptome and immune sequencing. Molecular barcoded adaptors covering alpha/delta and beta/gamma chains were used on roughly 400 ng RNA. TCRdb reprocessed the reads via MiXCR and lists one record per CDR3 protein. Of about 48,000 distinct CDR3 sequences in the sample, less than 20% were seen once. Sequenced sample: a population of CD138-negative cells sorted from bone marrow. The receptors originated from a donor aged 40 or older with multiple myeloma.

About this clonotype: Just one base apart from a much larger clone, this may be a read error. The CDR3 sequence is CASGSNEKLLF. The DNA of the CDR3 is TGTGCCTCAGGGAGTAATGAAAAACTGTTGTTT. V is TRBV10-3 and J is TRBJ1-4; D possibly corresponds to TRBD1 (5 bases). The CDR3 consists of 11 residues. Germline CDR1 ENHRY, CDR2 SYGVKD.

This clonotype appeared many times. The chain's CDR3 is CATSDLGRGSYNEQFF. The CDR3, as DNA: TGTGCCACCAGTGATTTGGGCAGGGGAAGCTACAATGAGCAGTTCTTC. V usage is TRBV24-1 and J usage is TRBJ2-1; weak D call: TRBD1 (6 bases). V was clipped by 0 bases and J by 3 bases, with 11 bases between them. CDR3 length: 16 amino acids. Germline CDR1 KGHDR, CDR2 SFDVKD.

This clonotype has a count of ten or more. This chain joins TRBV6-2 or TRBV6-3 and TRBJ2-1, with 7 bases aligning to TRBD1. V dropped 5 bases and J dropped 8; count of bases not matched to a gene: 18. This CDR3 is 17 amino acids long. Per the germline V gene, CDR1 is MNHEY and CDR2 is SVGEGT. The CDR3 spells CASSPSKGGPYAHEQFF. CDR3 coding DNA: TGTGCCAGCAGTCCGTCAAAAGGGGGCCCCTATGCACATGAGCAGTTCTTC.

This clonotype is medium-sized in the sample. The V gene is TRBV6-5, the J gene TRBJ2-1, with 8 bases identical to TRBD2. This CDR3 is built from 14 residues. Looked up from germline, CDR1 is MNHEY and CDR2 is SVGAGI. Trimming removed 7 bases from V and 3 bases from J; junction bases left unmatched: 5. The CDR3 DNA reads as TGTGCCAGCATCAGCAGCGGGAGCTACAATGAGCAGTTCTTC. It is translated as CASISSGSYNEQFF.

This clonotype was recorded at least ten times. Here the CDR3 reads CASGLGLPGQPQHF. CDR3 nucleotides: TGTGCTAGTGGTTTGGGTCTCCCCGGTCAGCCCCAGCATTTT. The chain carries TRBV12-5 and TRBJ1-5; D is unresolved. Germline CDR1 reads LGHNT; CDR2 reads FRNRAP. The CDR3 loop spans 14 amino acids. Deletions cut 1 base from V and 6 bases from J, with 10 bases between.

The chain carries TRBV3-1 and TRBJ2-2, with 11 bases identical to TRBD2. The CDR3 has 19 residues. V lost 4 bases and J lost 0; bases outside the gene matches: 10. Germline V gene sequence: CDR1 LGHDT, CDR2 YNNKEL (reference sequence). CDR3 amino acids: CASSPTGTSGRANTGELFF. CDR3 coding DNA: TGTGCCAGCAGCCCCACCGGTACTAGCGGGAGAGCGAACACCGGGGAGCTGTTTTTT. Together with reference TRBV3-1 and TRBJ2-2, the CDR3 gives the full variable domain: DTAVSQTPKYLVTQMGNDKSIKCEQNLGHDTMYWYKQDSKKFLKIMFSYNNKELIINETVPNRFSPKSPDKAHLNLHINSLELGDSAVYFCASSPTGTSGRANTGELFFGEGSRLTVL.

Concerning this clonotype itself: One end of the junction does not line up with germline, which may come from a read error. The chain carries TRBV5-1 and TRBJ2-1; D call uncertain. The CDR3 totals 14 residues. From germline, CDR1 is SGHRS and CDR2 YFSETQ. Here the CDR3 reads CASSPAGSYNVQFF. The CDR3 region has the DNA TGCGCCAGTAGTCCCGCCGGATCCTACAATGTGCAGTTCTTC.

The rearrangement links TRBV20-1 to TRBJ2-7; the D gene is possibly TRBD2 (5 bases). Germline assignment: CDR1 DFQATT and CDR2 SNEGSKA (reference sequence). V lost 0 bases and J lost 7, with 13 bases in between. The CDR3 runs to 13 residues. CDR3 protein: CSAREGLVREQYF. DNA for the CDR3: TGCAGTGCTAGAGAAGGACTCGTTAGGGAGCAGTACTTC.

This clonotype was counted a few times. The chain is built from TRBV29-1 and TRBJ2-2; perhaps TRBD2 as D (5 bases). From germline, CDR1 is SQVTM and CDR2 ANQGSEA. The V end lost 6 bases, the J end lost 3 bases, and 8 bases lay between the germline ends. There are 12 residues in the CDR3. CDR3 coding DNA: TGCAGCGTCGGACTGGACACCGGGGAGCTGTTTTTT. Its translation is CSVGLDTGELFF.

Remarks on this clonotype: Possible read error: a much larger clone is one base away. V is TRBV20-1 and J is TRBJ2-7, with D possibly called TRBD1 or TRBD2 (5 bases each). CDR1 is DFQATT and CDR2 is SNEGSKA in the germline V gene (reference sequence). The CDR3 totals 12 residues. Trimming pared 7 bases from V and 5 bases from J, leaving 15 bases between. The CDR3: CSVGAWYNEQYF. Written as DNA, the CDR3 is TGCAGTGTCGGGGCGTGGTACAACGAGCAGTACTTC.

In regard to this clonotype: A far larger clone differs by one base, so this is likely a read error. The chain combines TRBV11-2 with TRBJ2-1; the match to TRBD1 covers 10 bases. With 8 bases clipped from V and 10 bases from J, the junction kept 11 bases outside the gene matches. Germline V lookup: CDR1 SGHAT, CDR2 FQNNGV. The CDR3 is 14 amino acids. The CDR3 region is CASEPDRGAREQFF. CDR3 DNA sequence: TGTGCCAGCGAGCCGGACAGGGGGGCGAGGGAGCAGTTCTTC.

To note about this clonotype: This sequence may be a read error, since a much larger clone differs from it by one base. This rearrangement joins TRBV2 to TRBJ2-2, with D perhaps matching TRBD1 (5 bases). Per germline, CDR1 SNHLY and CDR2 FYNNEI. This CDR3 is 14 amino acids long. V gave up 7 bases and J gave up 2 bases, with 11 bases separating them. CDR3 DNA sequence: TGTGCCAGCAAAGTACAGGAAAACACCGGGGAGCTGTTTTTT. This codes for CASKVQENTGELFF.

About this clonotype itself: One end of the junction is discordant with germline, which a read error may explain. The genes are TRBV29-1 and TRBJ2-3; D not certain. This CDR3 spans 15 amino acids. Germline CDR1 SQVTM, CDR2 ANQGSEA. The CDR3 DNA sequence: TGCAGCGTTGACTCCCCGCGGCCGGGCACAGCTACGCAGTATTTT. Residues: CSVDSPRPGTATQYF.

In regard to this clonotype: A far larger clone is one base from this, pointing to a likely read error. This chain uses TRBV11-2 with TRBJ2-1, with TRBD2 identical over 7 bases. Germline V lookup: CDR1 SGHAT, CDR2 FQNNGV. The CDR3 is 18 residues long. V lost 4 bases and J lost 2; bases outside the gene matches: 14. In DNA, the CDR3 is TGTGCCAGCAGCTCCCCCGGGGCGGGAGTTGCTCCCTACAATGAGCAGTTCTTC. Translation: CASSSPGAGVAPYNEQFF.

This clonotype was recorded many times. J is TRBJ1-2 and V is TRBV7-8; 9 bases map to TRBD1. Trimming took 5 bases from V and 7 from J; bases not matched to a gene: 8. The CDR3 loop spans 14 amino acids. Looked up from germline, CDR1 is SGHVS and CDR2 is FQNEAQ. CDR3 protein: CASSQLDRGTGYTF. The CDR3 nucleotides are TGTGCCAGCAGCCAACTGGACAGGGGCACTGGCTACACCTTC.

This clonotype was seen at least ten times. The CDR3 is CSAGQGGGSYEQYF. In nucleotides, the CDR3 is TGCAGTGCTGGACAGGGCGGTGGATCCTACGAGCAGTACTTC. The gene calls are TRBV20-1 and TRBJ2-7, with TRBD1 matching over 8 bases. V dropped 5 bases and J dropped 1; count of bases not matched to a gene: 7. Germline values: CDR1 DFQATT, CDR2 SNEGSKA (reference sequence). CDR3 size: 14 residues.

This clonotype was recorded at least ten times. The V call is TRBV6-2 or TRBV6-3, the J call TRBJ2-1, with D possibly matching TRBD1 (6 bases). CDR1 and CDR2 from the germline V gene are MNHEY and SVGEGT. The CDR3 contains 15 residues. Trimming removed 5 bases from V and 7 bases from J, with 18 bases in between. CDR3 nucleotides: TGTGCCAGCAGTCCAGGGGTCGGAGTGGGGAATGAGCAGTTCTTC. Its protein product is CASSPGVGVGNEQFF.

This clonotype was observed many times. The V gene is TRBV5-5, the J gene TRBJ1-2; TRBD1 might be the D (6 bases). The germline V and J ends were trimmed by 0 bases and 5 bases, with 11 bases remaining between them. The CDR3 totals 14 residues. Germline values: CDR1 SGHKS, CDR2 YYEKEE (reference sequence). The CDR3 spells CASSLVPRGYGYTF. As DNA, the CDR3 is TGTGCCAGCAGCTTGGTCCCAAGGGGGTATGGCTACACCTTC.